Listed below are T cell receptor beta chains from one sample, sequenced in a study of cytomegalovirus exposure and HLA in healthy donors. Repertoires were generated with immunoSEQ multiplex PCR, while TCRdb's copy carries only in-frame clones and drops some. The repertoire consists of under 95,000 clones, with 94% occurring once and the leading ten covering approximately 3.6%. The specimen was PBMCs. These receptors all stem from a woman in her late teens or twenties in good health and CMV-seropositive. CDR3s leave out the opening cysteine and the closing phenylalanine or tryptophan. Size is omitted from some rows. Given values are once, few, many or a class for expanded clones.

j_call clone_size v_call cdr3_aa
TRBJ1-6 once TRBV25-1 ASSQPGGDSPLH
TRBJ1-1 NA TRBV10-3 AITDTANTEAF
TRBJ2-1 NA TRBV30 AWSTSEYNEQF
TRBJ2-3 once TRBV2 ASSGRAGYRTDTQY
TRBJ1-1 NA TRBV4-3 ASSPGRIAF
TRBJ2-7 NA TRBV11-3 ASSDSGTGGFFYTYEQY
TRBJ2-3 NA TRBV19 ASKRAGHSTDTQY
TRBJ2-1 NA TRBV6-6 ASSRRGRGGNEQF
TRBJ1-5 NA TRBV19 ASRVDISYNQPQH
TRBJ1-2 NA TRBV19 ASSIELGTGGLNGYT
TRBJ2-7 NA TRBV7-2 ASKVAGAPYEQY
TRBJ1-2 NA TRBV12-5 ASSIDSTNYGYT
TRBJ2-7 once TRBV25-1 ASSDPRDRVTHEQY
TRBJ1-2 NA TRBV28 ASSSNRKNTNYGYT
TRBJ2-5 NA TRBV4-1 ASSQTSGGYQETQY
TRBJ2-5 NA TRBV5-1 ASSLDGRRETQY
TRBJ1-2 NA TRBV12-5 ASGRTGTGFNGYT
TRBJ1-5 NA TRBV19 ASSQGTQPQH
TRBJ1-2 NA TRBV28 ASSLLVEPIYGYT
TRBJ1-5 NA TRBV7-8 ASSLTGTGRILDSNQPQH
TRBJ1-1 NA TRBV6-1 ASTPLGANTEAF
TRBJ2-3 NA TRBV11-3 ASSLIPGAHTDTQY
TRBJ1-2 NA TRBV10-3 AISESYNYGYT
TRBJ2-3 NA TRBV30 AWSGSRGGNTQY
TRBJ2-5 NA TRBV7-7 ASSLNGVGETQY
TRBJ2-7 NA TRBV11-2 ASSFSTVEQY
TRBJ2-1 NA TRBV11-1 ASSQASEYNEQF
TRBJ1-6 NA TRBV27 ASTLAPGGVNSPLH
TRBJ2-7 NA TRBV25-1 ASSEYKRTLGEQY
TRBJ1-4 NA TRBV15 ATSRDLGGLREKLF
TRBJ2-3 NA TRBV5-1 ASSLVVADSRDTQY
TRBJ2-3 NA TRBV5-1 ASSFLERDTQY
TRBJ2-7 NA TRBV10-3 AIRQGSSYEQY
TRBJ2-7 NA TRBV4-1 ASSQGTGSAEQY
TRBJ2-7 once TRBV28 ASSSGLSEQY
TRBJ2-5 NA TRBV6-6 ASSYFQGQPAAQY
TRBJ2-1 once TRBV7-2 ASSSRDTQPREQF
TRBJ2-3 NA TRBV7-3 ASSSQGSADTQY
TRBJ1-2 NA TRBV6-6 ASSYAASNYGYT
TRBJ1-2 NA TRBV18 ASSPNIYGYT
TRBJ2-1 NA TRBV4-3 ASSQGGGGPQGSYYEQF
TRBJ1-2 NA TRBV11-3 ASSPFTGEGYT
TRBJ1-1 NA TRBV30 AWSGAGGTEAF
TRBJ2-1 once TRBV5-4 ASSYLAGDNEQF
TRBJ2-3 NA TRBV29-1 SVGEGGMGYTDTQY
TRBJ1-2 NA TRBV6-5 ASRRDTHYGYT
TRBJ1-2 NA TRBV28 ASSHQGGSGYT
TRBJ2-7 NA TRBV9 ASSVSQDSYEQY
TRBJ2-7 NA TRBV10-3 AISEVGGLTYEQY
TRBJ1-2 NA TRBV9 ASSVGDRSAYGYT
TRBJ1-1 NA TRBV10-3 AISLQDRMNTEAF
TRBJ2-3 NA TRBV5-8 ASSLFYTGGGDTQY
TRBJ2-2 NA TRBV5-1 ASSLAANTGELF
TRBJ1-5 NA TRBV19 ASRTGTNLPQH
TRBJ2-7 NA TRBV1 TSSQDKVCVYEQY